This T cell receptor beta chain was recorded in a study of T-cell reconstitution after alpha-beta-depleted transplantation in children. Study-wide points: Surviving recipient T cells and intrathymic progenitors accounted for some patients' high TCRbeta diversity at day 60. By about two months after transplant, alpha-beta T cells reportedly arose from several hundred graft clones that had expanded. Newly produced T cells mostly accounted for T-cell counts and diversity one year post-transplant.

Trimming took 2 bases from V and 0 from J, leaving 10 bases between them. The germline V gene encodes CDR1 SGHVS and CDR2 FQNEAQ. This CDR3 is built from 15 residues. Preparation of the TCRbeta library was carried out with unique molecular identifiers. One entry per CDR3 protein, called by TCRdb with MiXCR from the PCR reads. The data show around 300,000 distinct CDR3 sequences, roughly 11% seen once. This clonotype was found many times. Its antigen is still unknown. The sequence derives from a male patient aged 2 to 10 who had a stem cell transplant for chronic granulomatous disease, so the T cells may come from the graft donor. This chain links TRBV7-8 with TRBJ2-5; unclear D gene. The sequences come from peripheral blood, collected 180 days after TCRalphabeta/CD19-depleted stem cell transplant. The CDR3 DNA reads TGTGCCAGCAGCTTAAGGCAGCAATACCAAGAGACCCAGTACTTC. This gives the protein CASSLRQQYQETQYF. Filled out from reference TRBV7-8 and TRBJ2-5, the complete variable domain reads GAGVSQSPRYKVAKRGQDVALRCDPISGHVSLFWYQQALGQGPEFLTYFQNEAQLDKSGLPSDRFFAERPEGSVSTLKIQRTQQEDSAVYLCASSLRQQYQETQYFGPGTRLLVL.